These 7 T cell receptor beta chains were all obtained from the same sample, sequenced in a study of T cells after yellow fever vaccination. TCRdb analysed the 5' RACE reads with MiXCR anew, one entry per CDR3 protein. The sample yields a few hundred thousand distinct CDR3 sequences, about 7.8% seen once. Source: PBMCs, taken about 49 days after the first yellow fever vaccination. The receptors here all came from a man between 18 and 35 years old who received the YFV17D yellow fever vaccine.

This rearrangement joins TRBV1 to TRBJ1-2. TRBV1 is listed as a pseudogene. This CDR3 is built from 15 residues. This chain's CDR3 is CTSSERTQGYYGYTF. The CDR3 nucleotides are TGTACCAGCAGTGAACGCACCCAGGGCTACTATGGCTACACCTTC.

This clonotype was seen many times. The chain combines TRBV12-3 or TRBV12-4 with TRBJ2-1; 7 positions agree with TRBD1. V was clipped by 6 bases and J by 3 bases; unmatched bases: 8. CDR3 size: 15 residues. The CDR3 nucleotides are TGTGCCAGCAGACTTCCGGGACAGCTCTACAATGAGCAGTTCTTC. Protein sequence: CASRLPGQLYNEQFF.

V is TRBV6-5 and J is TRBJ2-3; D not certain. V lost 4 bases and J 5 bases, leaving 10 bases between the germline ends. The CDR3 runs 13 residues. In germline, CDR1 is MNHEY, CDR2 SVGAGI. Here the CDR3 reads CASSSTWEDTQYF. The CDR3 DNA reads TGTGCCAGCAGTTCCACCTGGGAAGATACGCAGTATTTT.

This chain connects TRBV7-2 to TRBJ2-3; no reliable D call. The germline gives CDR1 SGHTA, CDR2 FQGNSA. V shed 3 bases and J shed 2 bases, with 9 bases lying between them. CDR3 length: 14 residues. The CDR3 nucleotides read TGTGCCAGCAGCTTTTCGGAGAACACAGATACGCAGTATTTT. Translating gives CASSFSENTDTQYF.

This clonotype came up many times. The chain couples TRBV2 to TRBJ2-1; perhaps D is TRBD1 or TRBD2 (5 bases each). V was cut by 8 bases and J by 7 bases, with 12 bases left in between. Germline V gene sequence: CDR1 SNHLY, CDR2 FYNNEI. The CDR3 consists of 12 residues. CDR3 DNA: TGTGCCAGCGGGGGTATTGGGAATGAGCAGTTCTTC. It encodes CASGGIGNEQFF.

This clonotype was found a few times. The rearrangement joins TRBV5-1 to TRBJ2-1, with a weak D call TRBD2 (7 bases). Germline V gives CDR1 SGHRS, CDR2 YFSETQ. Trimming pared 0 bases from V and 8 bases from J, leaving 18 bases between. The CDR3 runs 16 residues. CDR3 residues: CASSLVIGGAFDEQFF. The CDR3 coding sequence is TGCGCCAGCAGCTTGGTGATAGGGGGGGCGTTCGATGAGCAGTTCTTC. Full variable domain (outside the CDR3, taken from reference TRBV5-1 and TRBJ2-1): KAGVTQTPRYLIKTRGQQVTLSCSPISGHRSVSWYQQTPGQGLQFLFEYFSETQRNKGNFPGRFSGRQFSNSRSEMNVSTLELGDSALYLCASSLVIGGAFDEQFFGPGTRLTVL.

This clonotype was found a few times. V gene TRBV12-3 or TRBV12-4 combines with J gene TRBJ2-3; D is tentatively TRBD1 or TRBD2 (6 bases each). The length of the CDR3 is 14 residues. Trimming pared 6 bases from V and 6 bases from J, leaving 16 bases between. CDR3 protein: CASSPGAAWDTQYF. CDR3 in DNA: TGTGCCAGCAGCCCGGGGGCGGCCTGGGATACGCAGTATTTT.